One sample yielded the 8 T cell receptor beta chains listed below, sequenced in a study of cytomegalovirus exposure and HLA in healthy donors. Use of 60 Vbeta and 13 Jbeta primers characterized the PCR. Profiling relied on immunoSEQ multiplex PCR, and the TCRdb table lists in-frame clones only, not all of them. The sample has roughly 200,000 clones; 77% are singletons. Sequencing used PBMCs. The receptors were sampled from a woman aged 55-75 years in good health and CMV-seropositive.

This chain links TRBV6-5 with TRBJ2-2; 7 bases match TRBD2. The CDR3 is 15 amino acids. Unmatched junction bases numbered 4, after V lost 2 bases and J lost 4 bases. Looked up from germline, CDR1 is MNHEY and CDR2 is SVGAGI. The CDR3 reads CASSYDGGGTGELFF. The CDR3 region has the DNA TGTGCCAGCAGTTACGATGGGGGGGGCACCGGGGAGCTGTTTTTT.

The rearrangement links TRBV30 to TRBJ2-3; 7 bases map to TRBD1. The germline V gene encodes CDR1 GTSNPN and CDR2 SVGIG (reference sequence). The CDR3 is made up of 13 amino acids. The V and J ends lost 3 bases and 3 bases, in that order; junction bases with no gene match: 3. DNA of the CDR3: TGTGCCTGGAGGCTACAGGGGACAGATACGCAGTATTTT. This encodes CAWRLQGTDTQYF.

The rearrangement links TRBV9 to TRBJ1-1; 9 bases match TRBD1. This CDR3 comprises 17 residues. In germline, CDR1 is SGDLS, CDR2 YYNGEE. The trim removed 3 bases at V and 12 bases at J, leaving 21 bases unmatched. The CDR3 is CASSGTTGQGLISDPFF. For the CDR3, the DNA is TGTGCCAGCAGCGGAACCACGGGACAGGGTTTGATCAGTGACCCTTTCTTT.

V is TRBV27 and J is TRBJ2-3; tentatively, D is TRBD2 (5 bases). The CDR3 consists of 14 residues. V lost 4 bases to trimming and J lost 4 bases, with 12 bases between them. Per germline, CDR1 MNHEY and CDR2 SMNVEV (reference sequence). The CDR3 loop reads CASSSPGRPDTQYF. The CDR3 DNA is TGTGCCAGCAGTTCCCCGGGAAGACCAGATACGCAGTATTTT.

The V and J genes are TRBV4-2 and TRBJ2-7; 13 positions agree with TRBD2. V gave up 3 bases and J gave up 4 bases; unmatched junction bases: 3. Germline assignment: CDR1 LGHNA and CDR2 YNFKEQ. This CDR3 is 15 amino acids long. This chain's CDR3 is CASSQGGLAGYEQYF. DNA of the CDR3: TGTGCCAGCAGCCAGGGGGGACTAGCGGGGTACGAGCAGTACTTC.

The chain joins TRBV7-9 to TRBJ2-7, with 12 bases lining up with TRBD2. J was trimmed by 2 bases and V by 5 bases; bases with no gene match: 7. The CDR3 has 16 amino acids. Per germline, CDR1 SEHNR and CDR2 FQNEAQ (reference sequence). This CDR3 reads CASSPRTSGITYEQYF. The CDR3 region has the DNA TGTGCCAGCAGCCCAAGGACTAGCGGGATAACCTACGAGCAGTACTTC.

The rearrangement joins TRBV6-6 to TRBJ1-3, with D unresolved. The CDR3 runs to 12 residues. Germline values: CDR1 MNHNY, CDR2 SVGAGI (reference sequence). With 2 bases removed from V and 8 bases from J, the gap between germline ends came to 7 bases. The DNA for the CDR3 is TGTGCCAGCAGTTACGGGCGGGACACCATATATTTT. Protein: CASSYGRDTIYF.

The gene calls are TRBV11-2 and TRBJ1-4; perhaps TRBD1 as D (5 bases). V was pared by 5 bases and J by 4 bases, with 8 bases between. Germline CDR1 and CDR2: SGHAT and FQNNGV. This CDR3 has 13 amino acids. CDR3 protein: CASSRGVNEKLFF. The CDR3 coding sequence is TGTGCCAGCAGCCGGGGGGTTAATGAAAAACTGTTTTTT.